The 21 T cell receptor beta chains in this list originate from one sample, sequenced in a study of cytomegalovirus exposure and HLA in healthy donors. Primers: 60 Vbeta forward and 13 Jbeta reverse. The table came from immunoSEQ multiplex PCR; TCRdb's copy has only in-frame clones and leaves some out. The sample data list about 72,000 clones. Material for sequencing was PBMCs. The receptor source for this set is a middle-aged man in good health and CMV-seronegative.

The V and J genes are TRBV10-1 and TRBJ2-7; maybe TRBD2 (6 bases). Germline V CDR1 and CDR2: WNHNN, SYGVQD (reference sequence). V lost 4 bases and J 7 bases, leaving 8 bases between the germline ends. The CDR3 totals 11 residues. The CDR3 DNA reads TGCGCCAGCAGTGGGGCGGGGGAGCAGTACTTC. Residues: CASSGAGEQYF.

The chain employs TRBV9 and TRBJ2-5, with 7 bases lining up with TRBD1. Per germline, CDR1 SGDLS and CDR2 YYNGEE. The CDR3 length is 16 residues. The V segment lost 1 base and the J segment 3 bases; nucleotides outside the gene matches: 9. CDR3 residues: CASSVSPGGDKETQYF. CDR3 sequence (DNA): TGTGCCAGCAGCGTAAGCCCAGGGGGAGACAAAGAGACCCAGTACTTC.

A note on this clone: The same CDR3 is also encoded by other DNA sequences in this sample. The chain joins TRBV6-1 to TRBJ2-7; TRBD1 agrees at 7 bases. Germline CDR1 is MNHNS and CDR2 is SASEGT. The CDR3 sequence is 15 residues long. V lost 6 bases and J lost 3; bases outside the gene matches: 11. The CDR3 loop reads CASRSLTGDGYEQYF. The CDR3 DNA follows: TGTGCCAGCAGAAGTCTTACAGGGGATGGCTACGAGCAGTACTTC.

The chain combines TRBV18 with TRBJ2-7; TRBD1 might be the D (6 bases). Germline assignment: CDR1 KGHSH and CDR2 LQKENI. The CDR3 runs 14 residues. V lost 2 bases, J lost 0 bases, and 8 bases lay in between. CDR3 bases: TGTGCCAGCTCACCAGAGGGGGACTCCTACGAGCAGTACTTC. Its translation: CASSPEGDSYEQYF.

J is TRBJ2-1 and V is TRBV30; 10 positions match TRBD2. The length of the CDR3 is 14 residues. Germline CDR1 reads GTSNPN; CDR2 reads SVGIG (reference sequence). The CDR3 reads CALAGGLMMNEQFF. The CDR3 nucleotides read TGTGCATTAGCGGGGGGACTAATGATGAATGAGCAGTTCTTC.

The V gene is TRBV9, the J gene TRBJ1-4; no clear D gene. From germline, CDR1 is SGDLS and CDR2 YYNGEE. V was pared by 4 bases and J by 7 bases, with 11 bases between. This CDR3 region has 13 residues. The CDR3 here is CASSNARGEKLFF. DNA for the CDR3: TGTGCCAGCAGCAATGCCCGGGGTGAAAAACTGTTTTTT. Complete variable domain (other parts from reference TRBV9 and TRBJ1-4): DSGVTQTPKHLITATGQRVTLRCSPRSGDLSVYWYQQSLDQGLQFLIQYYNGEERAKGNILERFSAQQFPDLHSELNLSSLELGDSALYFCASSNARGEKLFFGSGTQLSVL.

The chain combines TRBV2 with TRBJ1-1; TRBD1 might be the D (5 bases). Germline V lookup: CDR1 SNHLY, CDR2 FYNNEI. Trimming took 10 bases from V and 6 from J, leaving 18 bases between them. The CDR3 has 13 amino acids. The CDR3 DNA is TGTGCCACCAAGCCCGGGGGTCTCCCTGAAGCTTTCTTT. Protein sequence: CATKPGGLPEAFF.

The chain has TRBV19 and TRBJ2-5; no definite D call. Germline values: CDR1 LNHDA, CDR2 SQIVND (reference sequence). Trimming pared 4 bases from V and 4 bases from J, leaving 7 bases between. The CDR3 is 12 amino acids. The CDR3 sequence: CASSSGVETQYF. CDR3 DNA: TGTGCCAGTAGTAGCGGAGTAGAGACCCAGTACTTC.

The rearrangement uses TRBV11-2 and TRBJ2-7; D perhaps matches TRBD1 (6 bases). V was shortened by 5 bases and J by 5 bases, with 16 bases between the two germline ends. This CDR3 has 14 residues. Germline lookup yields CDR1 SGHAT and CDR2 FQNNGV. The CDR3 DNA follows: TGTGCCAGCAGCACCAGGACAGAGTCGGACGAGCAGTACTTC. This sequence encodes CASSTRTESDEQYF.

The V gene is TRBV6-6, the J gene TRBJ2-3; TRBD2 is a possible D gene (5 bases). V was trimmed by 7 bases and J by 0 bases, leaving 11 bases between them. Germline V gene data show CDR1 as MNHNY and CDR2 as SVGAGI (reference sequence). The CDR3 consists of 14 residues. CDR3: CASTAGSSTDTQYF. DNA of the CDR3: TGTGCCAGCACCGCGGGTTCTAGCACAGATACGCAGTATTTT.

V gene TRBV5-5 combines with J gene TRBJ1-2; D remains ambiguous. V lost 1 base to trimming and J lost 4 bases, with 8 bases between them. The CDR3 has 13 amino acids. Germline assignment: CDR1 SGHKS and CDR2 YYEKEE (reference sequence). The CDR3 is CASSLPEGYGYTF. In DNA form, the CDR3 reads TGTGCCAGCAGCTTGCCTGAGGGCTATGGCTACACCTTC.

J is TRBJ1-5 and V is TRBV19; a weak D match, TRBD1 (6 bases). This CDR3 contains 17 residues. CDR1 is LNHDA and CDR2 is SQIVND in the germline V gene (reference sequence). V was pared by 8 bases and J by 0 bases, with 20 bases between. CDR3 sequence: CASLPGRGGYSNQPQHF. CDR3 bases: TGTGCCAGTCTCCCGGGGAGGGGGGGCTATAGCAATCAGCCCCAGCATTTT.

The chain recombines TRBV6-5 with TRBJ2-3; TRBD2 aligns across 7 bases. This CDR3 is 15 amino acids long. From germline, CDR1 is MNHEY and CDR2 SVGAGI. V shed 6 bases and J 2 bases; nucleotides not matched to a gene: 8. The CDR3 spells CASRYASGATDTQYF. The CDR3 coding sequence is TGTGCCAGCAGGTACGCTAGCGGTGCCACAGATACGCAGTATTTT.

This chain uses TRBV9 with TRBJ2-1; weak D call: TRBD1 (6 bases). V was pared by 0 bases and J by 8 bases, with 15 bases between. Germline loops: CDR1 SGDLS, CDR2 YYNGEE. CDR3 length: 15 residues. Here the CDR3 reads CASSVGGNRVDEQFF. CDR3 DNA sequence: TGTGCCAGCAGCGTAGGAGGAAACAGGGTGGATGAGCAGTTCTTC.

V is TRBV7-8 and J is TRBJ1-1; 7 nucleotides line up with TRBD1. This CDR3 region has 20 residues. After removal of 5 bases from V and 0 bases from J, the junction contained 21 bases not matched to a gene. CDR1 is SGHVS and CDR2 is FQNEAQ in the germline V gene. The CDR3: CASSPRGREGGAGMNTEAFF. CDR3 DNA: TGTGCCAGCAGCCCTAGGGGCAGAGAAGGGGGCGCGGGGATGAACACTGAAGCTTTCTTT.

The rearrangement links TRBV30 to TRBJ1-6; the match to TRBD1 covers 7 bases. V trimming: 3 bases; J trimming: 6 bases; junction bases outside the gene matches: 5. CDR1 is GTSNPN and CDR2 is SVGIG in the germline V gene (reference sequence). This CDR3 contains 14 residues. The CDR3 coding sequence is TGTGCCTGGAGGGTAGGACAGGCTAATTCACCCCTCCACTTT. Translating it yields CAWRVGQANSPLHF.

The chain joins TRBV2 to TRBJ2-7, with 8 positions matching TRBD1. Germline CDR1 SNHLY, CDR2 FYNNEI. Trimming cost V 5 bases and J 2 bases; bases outside gene matches: 2. This CDR3 region has 13 residues. The CDR3: CASSKGQAYEQYF. In nucleotides, the CDR3 is TGTGCCAGCAGTAAGGGACAGGCCTACGAGCAGTACTTC.

The chain carries TRBV5-5 and TRBJ2-1, with 8 bases identical to TRBD2. Germline V lookup: CDR1 SGHKS, CDR2 YYEKEE (reference sequence). This CDR3 contains 15 residues. With 2 bases clipped from V and 4 bases from J, the junction kept 5 bases outside the gene matches. CDR3: CASSFGTSGYNEQFF. CDR3 DNA: TGTGCCAGCAGCTTCGGAACTAGCGGATACAATGAGCAGTTCTTC.

The chain couples TRBV5-1 to TRBJ1-4; 9 nucleotides agree with TRBD1. The CDR3 runs 16 residues. Germline V lookup: CDR1 SGHRS, CDR2 YFSETQ. Unmatched junction bases numbered 2, after V lost 0 bases and J lost 2 bases. Written as DNA, the CDR3 is TGCGCCAGCAGCTTGGCTGGGACAGGGACTAATGAAAAACTGTTTTTT. Its protein product is CASSLAGTGTNEKLFF.

The chain is built from TRBV6-1 and TRBJ1-6, with D unclear. V lost 5 bases and J lost 0, with 5 bases in between. There are 14 residues in the CDR3. Germline CDR1 reads MNHNS; CDR2 reads SASEGT. CDR3 sequence: CASSSSSYNSPLHF. The CDR3 DNA reads as TGTGCCAGCAGTTCCAGCTCCTATAATTCACCCCTCCACTTT.

The CDR3 nucleotides read TGTGCCAGCAGTGACCGGGACAGGGGCTACGAGCAGTACTTC. It codes for CASSDRDRGYEQYF. The chain carries TRBV2 and TRBJ2-7; TRBD1 aligns across 10 bases. From germline, CDR1 is SNHLY and CDR2 FYNNEI. The J segment lost 3 bases and the V segment lost 3 bases, leaving 2 bases of the junction unmatched. The CDR3 contains 14 residues.